These 27 T cell receptor beta chains originate from one sample sequenced in a study of blood T cell repertoires in COVID-19. The method was immunoSEQ multiplex PCR; TCRdb's version includes in-frame clones alone and lacks a portion of them. The repertoire consists of a few hundred thousand clones, with 70% to 90% occurring once and the leading ten covering less than 1.5%. The sample was PBMCs or T cells enriched from blood (not recorded which). The source is a woman aged 18-35 years who had recovered from COVID-19.

J is TRBJ2-7 and V is TRBV5-1, with D possibly being TRBD1 (6 bases). Per the germline V gene, CDR1 is SGHRS and CDR2 is YFSETQ. CDR3 length: 13 residues. Trimming pared 4 bases from V and 5 bases from J, leaving 13 bases between. The CDR3 is CASSVTGSHEQYF. For the CDR3, the DNA is TGCGCCAGCAGCGTTACAGGGTCCCACGAGCAGTACTTC.

The chain carries TRBV29-1 and TRBJ1-1; no definite D call. V was cut by 5 bases and J by 2 bases, with 3 bases left in between. Germline assignment: CDR1 SQVTM and CDR2 ANQGSEA. The CDR3 is 10 amino acids. The CDR3 DNA reads as TGCAGCGTTTCAAACACTGAAGCTTTCTTT. It specifies CSVSNTEAFF. The complete variable domain, with remaining parts taken from reference TRBV29-1 and TRBJ1-1, reads SAVISQKPSRDICQRGTSLTIQCQVDSQVTMMFWYRQQPGQSLTLIATANQGSEATYESGFVIDKFPISRPNLTFSTLTVSNMSPEDSSIYLCSVSNTEAFFGQGTRLTVV.

This clone was picked up one time. The chain uses TRBV13 and TRBJ2-3; TRBD2 is a possible D gene (6 bases). Trimming removed 5 bases at V and 4 bases at J, with 16 bases between. The CDR3 runs to 15 residues. CDR1 and CDR2 from the germline V gene are PRHDT and FYEKMQ (reference sequence). CDR3 sequence (DNA): TGTGCCAGCAGCCTGGGACTGGAGAAAGCAGATACGCAGTATTTT. Residues: CASSLGLEKADTQYF.

The V and J genes are TRBV9 and TRBJ2-3; D is unresolved. The germline V gene has CDR1 SGDLS and CDR2 YYNGEE. CDR3 length: 13 amino acids. V was trimmed by 1 base and J by 5 bases, leaving 8 bases between them. The CDR3, as DNA: TGTGCCAGCAGCGTACCCCCCGTAGATACGCAGTATTTT. Amino acids: CASSVPPVDTQYF.

The rearrangement uses TRBV19 and TRBJ2-5; 7 bases agree with TRBD2. Germline CDR1 and CDR2: LNHDA and SQIVND (reference sequence). Trimming at V came to 1 base and at J to 5 bases, leaving 4 bases not matched to a gene. This CDR3 contains 14 residues. CDR3 coding DNA: TGTGCCAGTAGTATAGCTTTGGGGGGGGAGACCCAGTACTTC. This gives the protein CASSIALGGETQYF.

CDR3 sequence reads: CASTPGGMGGYTF. The CDR3, as DNA: TGTGCCAGTACACCCGGGGGGATGGGCGGCTACACCTTC. The rearrangement uses TRBV19 and TRBJ1-2; TRBD1 might be the D (5 bases). Trimming removed 7 bases at V and 8 bases at J, with 17 bases between. CDR3 length equals 13 residues. CDR1 and CDR2 (germline): LNHDA, SQIVND (reference sequence).

The chain recombines TRBV4-1 with TRBJ1-3, with D uncertain. Per the germline V gene, CDR1 is MGHRA and CDR2 is YSYEKL. Trimming took 0 bases from V and 0 from J, leaving 12 bases between them. CDR3 length: 17 residues. The CDR3 here is CASSQDGPNFSGNTIYF. In DNA form, the CDR3 reads TGCGCCAGCAGCCAAGATGGTCCGAACTTCTCTGGAAACACCATATATTTT.

The rearrangement joins TRBV6-5 to TRBJ1-5; D is uncertain. V lost 4 bases and J 6 bases, leaving 19 bases between the germline ends. Germline CDR1 is MNHEY and CDR2 is SVGAGI. The CDR3 consists of 16 residues. The CDR3 nucleotides read TGTGCCAGCAGTTCCGTCGGGGTTGGTATCGGTCAGCCCCAGCATTTT. As protein: CASSSVGVGIGQPQHF.

CDR3 protein: CASASDRGYGYTF. The CDR3, as DNA: TGTGCCAGCGCATCAGACAGGGGATATGGCTACACCTTC. The V call is TRBV7-2, the J call TRBJ1-2; the match to TRBD1 covers 8 bases. V lost 8 bases, J lost 5 bases, and 7 bases stayed unmatched. There are 13 residues in the CDR3. Germline CDR1 reads SGHTA; CDR2 reads FQGNSA.

This clone was seen once. This chain connects TRBV5-1 to TRBJ2-5; 11 positions agree with TRBD2. The CDR3 spans 15 residues. V gave up 3 bases and J gave up 4 bases; unmatched junction bases: 5. CDR1 SGHRS and CDR2 YFSETQ come from the germline V gene. In nucleotides, the CDR3 is TGCGCCAGCAGCTCTCTAGCGGGGGGCGGAGAGACCCAGTACTTC. It translates to CASSSLAGGGETQYF.

J is TRBJ1-2 and V is TRBV7-8; D may be TRBD1 (5 bases). The CDR3 loop spans 15 amino acids. V was pared by 5 bases and J by 4 bases, with 17 bases between. Germline V gene sequence: CDR1 SGHVS, CDR2 FQNEAQ. CDR3 protein: CASSPASGWAYGYTF. CDR3 DNA sequence: TGTGCCAGCAGCCCTGCTTCAGGGTGGGCCTATGGCTACACCTTC.

The chain is built from TRBV6-5 and TRBJ2-7; no firm D call. The CDR3 totals 15 residues. V was pared by 6 bases and J by 1 base, with 16 bases between. The V gene's germline CDR1 is MNHEY and CDR2 SVGAGI. CDR3 sequence: CASSQGRVRSYEQYF. CDR3 coding DNA: TGTGCCAGCAGCCAAGGTCGGGTTCGGTCCTACGAGCAGTACTTC.

The chain recombines TRBV3-1 (or the pseudogene TRBV3-2) with TRBJ2-1; 11 nucleotides agree with TRBD2. CDR1 and CDR2 (germline): LGHDT, YNNKEL (reference sequence). The CDR3 covers 17 residues. J was trimmed by 6 bases and V by 2 bases; bases with no gene match: 9. For the CDR3, the DNA is TGTGCCAGCAGCCAAATACTCAAGACTAGCGGGGCCAATGAGCAGTTCTTC. Translation gives CASSQILKTSGANEQFF.

This clone appeared a few times. The chain uses TRBV7-3 and TRBJ2-1; 8 nucleotides agree with TRBD1. The CDR3 runs to 15 residues. Germline CDR1 reads SGHTA; CDR2 reads FQGTGA. After removal of 5 bases from V and 9 bases from J, the junction contained 12 bases not matched to a gene. CDR3 amino acids: CASSPRPTGDREQFF. CDR3 sequence (DNA): TGTGCCAGCAGCCCTCGGCCGACAGGGGATCGTGAGCAGTTCTTC.

A few counts support this clone. J is TRBJ1-6 and V is TRBV7-6, with D tentatively TRBD1 (5 bases). CDR1 and CDR2 from the germline V gene are SGHVS and FNYEAQ. The CDR3 is 15 residues long. Trimming left V 5 bases short and J 8 bases short, with 16 bases between. The CDR3 loop is CASSPGGGRYSPLHF. CDR3 bases: TGTGCCAGCAGCCCAGGCGGGGGACGCTATTCACCCCTCCACTTT.

V is TRBV6-6 and J is TRBJ1-3; 7 nucleotides align to TRBD1. CDR1 is MNHNY, CDR2 SVGAGI, per germline (reference sequence). The CDR3 runs 16 residues. V shed 5 bases, J shed 2 bases, and the junction held 9 bases outside the gene matches. CDR3 DNA sequence: TGTGCCAGCAGTCACGACAGGGCCGTTACTGGAAACACCATATATTTT. Encoded protein: CASSHDRAVTGNTIYF.

The J gene is TRBJ2-3, the V gene TRBV5-1; D unclear. Looked up from germline, CDR1 is SGHRS and CDR2 is YFSETQ. The V gene lost 5 bases and the J gene lost 3 bases, with 10 bases spanning the gap. The CDR3 covers 13 residues. The DNA for the CDR3 is TGCGCCAGCAGTCAGGCAGATACAGATACGCAGTATTTT. Its translation: CASSQADTDTQYF.

This chain uses TRBV18 with TRBJ2-7; TRBD2 agrees at 11 bases. The CDR3 loop spans 21 amino acids. With V trimmed by 3 bases and J by 3 bases, 22 bases remained unmatched. The germline gives CDR1 KGHSH, CDR2 LQKENI. CDR3 coding DNA: TGTGCCAGCTCACCTCTCCCCGGATCAGGGGCGACTAGCGGGGTGAGCTACGAGCAGTACTTC. It specifies CASSPLPGSGATSGVSYEQYF.

This clone was picked up a small number of times. Other DNA sequences from this sample encode an identical CDR3 as well. The chain combines TRBV10-3 with TRBJ1-2; TRBD1 matches at 7 bases. The CDR3 runs 13 residues. Germline V lookup: CDR1 ENHRY, CDR2 SYGVKD. After removal of 3 bases from V and 2 bases from J, the junction contained 0 bases not matched to a gene. CDR3 sequence (DNA): TGTGCCATCAGTGAACAGGGGAACTATGGCTACACCTTC. This translates into CAISEQGNYGYTF.

The chain joins TRBV6-5 to TRBJ1-1; the D gene is possibly TRBD1 (5 bases). With 0 bases removed from V and 5 bases from J, the gap between germline ends came to 13 bases. This CDR3 region has 15 residues. Germline V gene sequence: CDR1 MNHEY, CDR2 SVGAGI. The CDR3 DNA follows: TGTGCCAGCAGTTACTCCCCCAGGGCTTATACTGAAGCTTTCTTT. This codes for CASSYSPRAYTEAFF.

V gene TRBV18 combines with J gene TRBJ1-1; no reliable D call. The CDR3 extends over 15 amino acids. V shed 3 bases and J shed 1 base, with 12 bases lying between them. Germline CDR1 reads KGHSH; CDR2 reads LQKENI. CDR3 nucleotides: TGTGCCAGCTCACCTCACATTGATGCGAACACTGAAGCTTTCTTT. Protein: CASSPHIDANTEAFF. The entire variable domain, with the rest obtained from reference TRBV18 and TRBJ1-1, is as follows: NAGVMQNPRHLVRRRGQEARLRCSPMKGHSHVYWYRQLPEEGLKFMVYLQKENIIDESGMPKERFSAEFPKEGPSILRIQQVVRGDSAAYFCASSPHIDANTEAFFGQGTRLTVV.

This clone is medium-sized in the sample. The rearrangement uses TRBV7-8 and TRBJ2-7; 7 bases map to TRBD1. V shed 2 bases and J 1 base; nucleotides not matched to a gene: 2. Germline V lookup: CDR1 SGHVS, CDR2 FQNEAQ. This CDR3 is built from 14 residues. The CDR3 DNA follows: TGTGCCAGCAGCTTACTACAGGGGTCCTACGAGCAGTACTTC. It specifies CASSLLQGSYEQYF.

V gene TRBV19 combines with J gene TRBJ2-7; 10 bases are a match to TRBD1. Germline V lookup: CDR1 LNHDA, CDR2 SQIVND (reference sequence). The CDR3 runs 13 residues. V lost 9 bases and J lost 2; bases outside the gene matches: 4. The CDR3 reads CASRDRGTYEQYF. CDR3 DNA sequence: TGTGCCAGCAGGGACAGGGGAACCTACGAGCAGTACTTC. The full variable domain, with the rest looked up from reference TRBV19 and TRBJ2-7, is DGGITQSPKYLFRKEGQNVTLSCEQNLNHDAMYWYRQDPGQGLRLIYYSQIVNDFQKGDIAEGYSVSREKKESFPLTVTSAQKNPTAFYLCASRDRGTYEQYFGPGTRLTVT.

This chain uses TRBV6-5 with TRBJ1-2, with 8 positions matching TRBD1. CDR1 and CDR2 (germline): MNHEY, SVGAGI. Unmatched junction bases numbered 5, after V lost 2 bases and J lost 6 bases. This CDR3 is built from 14 residues. This chain's CDR3 is CASSYPDRVDGYTF. The CDR3 nucleotides are TGTGCCAGCAGTTACCCGGACAGGGTAGATGGCTACACCTTC.

The chain combines TRBV24-1 with TRBJ2-1, with 7 bases matching TRBD1. V was pared by 2 bases and J by 4 bases, with 7 bases of the junction left unmatched. The CDR3 has 16 amino acids. CDR1 is KGHDR, CDR2 SFDVKD, per germline. CDR3 nucleotide sequence: TGTGCCACCAGTGATTGGGGACAGCCTCTATACAATGAGCAGTTCTTC. It yields the protein CATSDWGQPLYNEQFF.

The chain joins TRBV4-1 to TRBJ1-5; 7 nucleotides line up with TRBD1. Germline V CDR1 and CDR2: MGHRA, YSYEKL. V gave up 3 bases and J gave up 0 bases; unmatched junction bases: 20. The CDR3 spans 21 residues. CDR3 in amino acids: CASSHPRPRDRGDYSNQPQHF. The CDR3, as DNA: TGCGCCAGCAGCCACCCCAGACCCCGGGACAGAGGGGATTATAGCAATCAGCCCCAGCATTTT.

This CDR3 reads CASSRNSGGAEAFF. The CDR3 region has the DNA TGTGCCAGTAGCCGTAATTCAGGGGGCGCGGAGGCTTTCTTT. The chain joins TRBV19 to TRBJ1-1, with 8 bases that match TRBD1. Germline V gene sequence: CDR1 LNHDA, CDR2 SQIVND (reference sequence). The CDR3 has 14 residues. Trimming took 6 bases from V and 11 from J; bases not matched to a gene: 14.